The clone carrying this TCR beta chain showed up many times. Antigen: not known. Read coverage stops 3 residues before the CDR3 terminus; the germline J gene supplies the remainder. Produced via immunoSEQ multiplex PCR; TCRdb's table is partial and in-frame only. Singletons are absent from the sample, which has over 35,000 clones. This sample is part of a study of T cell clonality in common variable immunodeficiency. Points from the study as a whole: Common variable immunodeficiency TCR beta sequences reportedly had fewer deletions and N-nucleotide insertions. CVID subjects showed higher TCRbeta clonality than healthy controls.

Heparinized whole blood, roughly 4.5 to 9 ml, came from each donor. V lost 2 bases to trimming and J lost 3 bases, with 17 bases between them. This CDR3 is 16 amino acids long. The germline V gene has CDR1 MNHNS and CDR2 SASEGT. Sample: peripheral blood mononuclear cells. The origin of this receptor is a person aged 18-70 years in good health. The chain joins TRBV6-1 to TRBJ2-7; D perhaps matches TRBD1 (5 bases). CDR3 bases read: TGTGCCAGCAGTGAACACTTGGGCGTGGGGCACTACGAG. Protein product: CASSEHLGVGHYE. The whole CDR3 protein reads CASSEHLGVGHYEQYF.